The clone carrying this T cell receptor beta chain was seen only once. The target antigen is unknown. One entry per CDR3 protein, called by TCRdb with MiXCR from the RT-PCR reads. The sample records about 700,000 distinct CDR3 sequences, less than 15% being singletons. The data are from a study of response to subunit inactivated influenza vaccine. Study results and caveats: The authors suggested that few new T cells are recruited per seasonal influenza vaccination.

Germline V gives CDR1 SGHRS, CDR2 YFSETQ. V lost 0 bases and J lost 4, with 14 bases in between. CDR3 length: 15 residues. The sequence was collected from a man between 45 and 60 years old who received an inactivated influenza vaccine. The specimen comprised PBMCs from blood, sampled 14 days before vaccination. The J gene is TRBJ2-7, the V gene TRBV5-1; D possibly matches TRBD1 or TRBD2 (5 bases each). The CDR3, as DNA: TGCGCCAGCAGCTTGGTTTGGGGGAGAGATTACGAGCAGTACTTC. Translating gives CASSLVWGRDYEQYF.